The 22 T cell receptor beta chains given below trace back to one sample, sequenced in a study of naive and memory T cell subsets. Ligated cDNA underwent four rounds of PCR with nested alpha and beta constant region primers and SP2. Via MiXCR, TCRdb re-called the 5' RACE reads, giving one row per CDR3 protein. The sample lists 25,000 to 35,000 distinct CDR3 sequences; roughly 17% were seen once. TCR cDNA received a 3' ligated oligonucleotide that carried a UMI. The receptors come from a female donor in good health.

The table lists this clonotype with many counts. The rearrangement links TRBV29-1 to TRBJ2-1; a possible D gene is TRBD1 (6 bases). The CDR3 totals 12 residues. From germline, CDR1 is SQVTM and CDR2 ANQGSEA. V was trimmed by 6 bases and J by 12 bases, leaving 18 bases between them. In DNA, the CDR3 is TGCAGCGTCCCCGGACAGCGACGTCGGCAGTTCTTC. It codes for CSVPGQRRRQFF.

The chain carries TRBV4-2 and TRBJ1-5; D is ambiguous. CDR1 is LGHNA and CDR2 is YNFKEQ in the germline V gene. This CDR3 has 13 amino acids. Trimming removed 2 bases from V and 3 bases from J, with 5 bases in between. The CDR3 protein is CASSQNYNQPQHF. Written as DNA, the CDR3 is TGTGCCAGCAGCCAAAACTACAATCAGCCCCAGCATTTT.

This clonotype was counted only a few times. The chain has TRBV5-1 and TRBJ2-3; D may be TRBD1 (6 bases). The V end was cut by 0 bases, the J end by 5 bases, with 10 bases between. Germline loops: CDR1 SGHRS, CDR2 YFSETQ. This CDR3 comprises 14 residues. The CDR3 DNA sequence: TGCGCCAGCAGCTTGGGGGTGACAGGAGATACGCAGTATTTT. Its protein is CASSLGVTGDTQYF. Supplemented by reference TRBV5-1 and TRBJ2-3, the full variable domain reads KAGVTQTPRYLIKTRGQQVTLSCSPISGHRSVSWYQQTPGQGLQFLFEYFSETQRNKGNFPGRFSGRQFSNSRSEMNVSTLELGDSALYLCASSLGVTGDTQYFGPGTRLTVL.

The gene calls are TRBV12-3 or TRBV12-4 and TRBJ2-7; perhaps D is TRBD1 or TRBD2 (5 bases each). This CDR3 region has 16 residues. V lost 6 bases and J 2 bases, leaving 20 bases between the germline ends. The CDR3 is CASSSVVGAQPYEQYF. CDR3 DNA sequence: TGTGCCAGCAGCTCGGTAGTCGGGGCCCAACCCTACGAGCAGTACTTC.

This clonotype was observed a few times. J is TRBJ2-1 and V is TRBV7-2; TRBD1 might be the D (5 bases). V was trimmed by 5 bases and J by 4 bases, leaving 15 bases between them. The germline V gene encodes CDR1 SGHTA and CDR2 FQGNSA. The length of the CDR3 is 15 residues. The CDR3 here is CASSPQGYAYNEQFF. As DNA, the CDR3 is TGTGCCAGCAGCCCCCAGGGTTATGCTTACAATGAGCAGTTCTTC. The full variable domain, in which reference TRBV7-2 and TRBJ2-1 provide the parts outside the CDR3, is GAGVSQSPSNKVTEKGKDVELRCDPISGHTALYWYRQSLGQGLEFLIYFQGNSAPDKSGLPSDRFSAERTGGSVSTLTIQRTQQEDSAVYLCASSPQGYAYNEQFFGPGTRLTVL.

This clonotype was detected a few times. This chain uses TRBV7-2 with TRBJ2-1; a possible D gene is TRBD1 (6 bases). Trimming shortened V by 5 bases and J by 9 bases, and 17 bases separated the two germline ends. CDR3 length: 14 amino acids. Germline CDR1 and CDR2: SGHTA and FQGNSA. This CDR3 is CASSQQGYGGEQFF. The CDR3 DNA follows: TGTGCCAGCAGCCAACAGGGCTATGGGGGTGAGCAGTTCTTC. The full variable domain, completed using reference TRBV7-2 and TRBJ2-1, is GAGVSQSPSNKVTEKGKDVELRCDPISGHTALYWYRQSLGQGLEFLIYFQGNSAPDKSGLPSDRFSAERTGGSVSTLTIQRTQQEDSAVYLCASSQQGYGGEQFFGPGTRLTVL.

The table lists this clonotype with a few counts. CDR3 sequence (DNA): TGCAGTGCTAGTGGAACCCTCGGAAACACCATATATTTT. It encodes CSASGTLGNTIYF. This rearrangement joins TRBV20-1 to TRBJ1-3; D is uncertain. The CDR3 spans 13 residues. Trimming left V 3 bases short and J 4 bases short, with 10 bases between. Germline loops: CDR1 DFQATT, CDR2 SNEGSKA (reference sequence).

This clonotype appeared once. The chain recombines TRBV12-3 or TRBV12-4 with TRBJ1-2; the match to TRBD1 covers 8 bases. This CDR3 is 12 amino acids long. V lost 5 bases, J lost 8 bases, and 4 bases stayed unmatched. The CDR3 sequence: CASSPGGRGYTF. CDR3 DNA sequence: TGTGCCAGCAGTCCAGGGGGCCGGGGCTACACCTTC.

The table lists this clonotype with many counts. V is TRBV5-8 and J is TRBJ2-7; no firm D call. V shed 4 bases and J shed 6 bases, with 8 bases lying between them. Per germline, CDR1 SGHTS and CDR2 YDEGEE. CDR3 length equals 11 residues. The CDR3 DNA reads as TGTGCCAGCAGCCCACTGGTCGAGCAGTACTTC. Translating it yields CASSPLVEQYF.

V is TRBV5-6 and J is TRBJ2-1; TRBD2 matches 9 bases. J lost 7 bases, V lost 5 bases, and 4 bases had no gene match. The CDR3 contains 13 residues. Germline V gives CDR1 SGHDT, CDR2 YYEEEE. The DNA for the CDR3 is TGTGCCAGCAGAGGGACTAGCCATAATGAGCAGTTCTTC. Translated, it gives CASRGTSHNEQFF.

This chain uses TRBV7-2 with TRBJ2-2, with D unresolved. With 3 bases removed from V and 3 bases from J, the gap between germline ends came to 11 bases. CDR1 and CDR2 from the germline V gene are SGHTA and FQGNSA. CDR3 length equals 15 residues. The CDR3 bases are TGTGCCAGCAGCTTCTCATATCGGGACACCGGGGAGCTGTTTTTT. This encodes CASSFSYRDTGELFF. The entire variable domain, with the rest obtained from reference TRBV7-2 and TRBJ2-2, is as follows: GAGVSQSPSNKVTEKGKDVELRCDPISGHTALYWYRQSLGQGLEFLIYFQGNSAPDKSGLPSDRFSAERTGGSVSTLTIQRTQQEDSAVYLCASSFSYRDTGELFFGEGSRLTVL.

The chain carries TRBV29-1 and TRBJ2-2, with D perhaps TRBD1 (6 bases). Germline CDR1 is SQVTM and CDR2 is ANQGSEA. This CDR3 has 15 residues. With 6 bases removed from V and 3 bases from J, the gap between germline ends came to 17 bases. The CDR3 region is CSVTLRDTHTGELFF. Written as DNA, the CDR3 is TGCAGCGTGACCCTTAGGGACACCCACACCGGGGAGCTGTTTTTT.

The chain uses TRBV7-2 and TRBJ2-3; no clear D gene. The CDR3 length is 13 residues. The V end was cut by 3 bases, the J end by 3 bases, with 7 bases between. The V gene's germline CDR1 is SGHTA and CDR2 FQGNSA. For the CDR3, the DNA is TGTGCCAGCAGCTTGATTTGGACAGATACGCAGTATTTT. It yields the protein CASSLIWTDTQYF.

This clonotype was observed a few times. The rearrangement joins TRBV29-1 to TRBJ1-1; the D gene is possibly TRBD1 (6 bases). This CDR3 has 13 residues. Trimming removed 4 bases at V and 4 bases at J, with 13 bases between. CDR1 SQVTM and CDR2 ANQGSEA come from the germline V gene. For the CDR3, the DNA is TGCAGCGTTGTTATAGGGGGTGTCACTGAAGCTTTCTTT. This sequence encodes CSVVIGGVTEAFF.

This clonotype was detected many times. The CDR3 DNA follows: TGTGCCAGCAGCATTGACACCGCGAACACCGGGGAGCTGTTTTTT. This translates into CASSIDTANTGELFF. This sequence joins TRBV6-5 and TRBJ2-2; no clear D gene. Germline-derived CDR1 and CDR2 are MNHEY and SVGAGI. V lost 6 bases to trimming and J lost 0 bases, with 11 bases between them. The CDR3 consists of 15 residues.

The rearrangement uses TRBV29-1 and TRBJ1-4, with D unresolved. V was clipped by 6 bases and J by 4 bases, with 12 bases between them. This CDR3 comprises 13 residues. Germline lookup yields CDR1 SQVTM and CDR2 ANQGSEA. As DNA, the CDR3 is TGCAGCGTCGTTCCGGCGCGTAATGAAAAACTGTTTTTT. Translating it yields CSVVPARNEKLFF.

Ten or more counts support this clonotype. The V gene is TRBV4-1, the J gene TRBJ2-3, with 7 bases fitting TRBD1. Germline V gene sequence: CDR1 MGHRA, CDR2 YSYEKL. The J segment lost 4 bases and the V segment lost 3 bases, leaving 7 bases of the junction unmatched. The CDR3 is 15 residues long. The CDR3 nucleotides are TGCGCCAGCAGCCACACAGGGGACCCCTCAGATACGCAGTATTTT. Amino acids: CASSHTGDPSDTQYF.

This clonotype was observed many times. The chain uses TRBV5-4 and TRBJ1-5; D perhaps matches TRBD1 (5 bases). The CDR3 length is 14 residues. The V gene's germline CDR1 is SGHNT and CDR2 YYREEE (reference sequence). Trimming took off 4 bases at V and 1 base at J, with 9 bases between the two ends. The CDR3 nucleotides read TGTGCCAGCAGCACCCAGGGAAGCAATCAGCCCCAGCATTTT. Translation: CASSTQGSNQPQHF.

A word on this clonotype: One junction end disagrees with the germline gene, perhaps due to a read error. The chain has TRBV11-2 and TRBJ1-2; D may be TRBD1 (5 bases). Germline-derived CDR1 and CDR2 are SGHAT and FQNNGV. The CDR3 contains 13 residues. This chain's CDR3 is CVSSPGLSNGYTF. DNA for the CDR3: TGTGTCAGCAGCCCAGGGTTATCAAATGGCTACACCTTC.

Many counts were recorded for this clonotype. The chain couples TRBV29-1 to TRBJ1-1, with D perhaps matching TRBD1 (6 bases). This CDR3 comprises 15 residues. V gave up 4 bases and J gave up 3 bases, with 18 bases separating them. Germline-derived CDR1 and CDR2 are SQVTM and ANQGSEA. In nucleotides, the CDR3 is TGCAGCGTTGGAGGGGGGGGCTTGGGGTACACTGAAGCTTTCTTT. Its translation: CSVGGGGLGYTEAFF. The entire variable domain, with the rest obtained from reference TRBV29-1 and TRBJ1-1, is as follows: SAVISQKPSRDICQRGTSLTIQCQVDSQVTMMFWYRQQPGQSLTLIATANQGSEATYESGFVIDKFPISRPNLTFSTLTVSNMSPEDSSIYLCSVGGGGLGYTEAFFGQGTRLTVV.

The rearrangement uses TRBV5-6 and TRBJ2-7, with TRBD1 matching over 7 bases. Germline trimming cut 4 bases from V and 9 bases from J; bases unmatched to any gene: 13. CDR3 length: 14 amino acids. Looked up from germline, CDR1 is SGHDT and CDR2 is YYEEEE. As DNA, the CDR3 is TGTGCCAGCAGCCACCCTGACAGGGTGAGGTTGCAGTACTTC. Amino acid sequence: CASSHPDRVRLQYF.

This clonotype appeared many times. The chain links TRBV29-1 to TRBJ2-2, with 7 positions matching TRBD2. Germline lookup yields CDR1 SQVTM and CDR2 ANQGSEA. The CDR3 runs 16 residues. Trimming at V came to 4 bases and at J to 4 bases, leaving 12 bases not matched to a gene. The DNA for the CDR3 is TGCAGCGTTGTTGCTAGCGGACCCCTGGTCACCGGGGAGCTGTTTTTT. This translates into CSVVASGPLVTGELFF.